This T cell receptor (beta chain) was observed in a study of beta chain features in type 1 diabetes. Study details: Sorted cells numbering some 110,000,000 were examined across all samples. General study findings and limits: In the patient group, naive, central memory and Treg TCRB repertoires seemed more alike than in the healthy donor group.

In the case of this clone: Its antigen is still unknown. One junction end disagrees with the germline gene, perhaps due to a read error.

Staining for CD45RO/CCR7/CD25/CD127/CD95/CD27 allowed sorting of CD4+ naive, central memory, regulatory and stem cell-like memory cells. Germline loops: CDR1 SGDLS, CDR2 YYNGEE. This CDR3 is 15 amino acids long. All of the isolated RNA was reverse transcribed, so expressed TCRB transcripts were sequenced. Clones were read by immunoSEQ multiplex PCR, and TCRdb kept only the in-frame ones, dropping some. The sample shows a few hundred thousand clones, 14% of them seen only once. Sequenced input: naive CD4+ T cells from blood. The TCR was taken from a man younger than 45 in good health. The genes are TRBV9 and TRBJ1-2; 7 bases match TRBD1. CDR3 protein: CSSSVEPQGNYGYTF. In nucleotides, the CDR3 is TGTTCCAGCAGCGTAGAACCACAGGGGAACTATGGCTACACCTTC.